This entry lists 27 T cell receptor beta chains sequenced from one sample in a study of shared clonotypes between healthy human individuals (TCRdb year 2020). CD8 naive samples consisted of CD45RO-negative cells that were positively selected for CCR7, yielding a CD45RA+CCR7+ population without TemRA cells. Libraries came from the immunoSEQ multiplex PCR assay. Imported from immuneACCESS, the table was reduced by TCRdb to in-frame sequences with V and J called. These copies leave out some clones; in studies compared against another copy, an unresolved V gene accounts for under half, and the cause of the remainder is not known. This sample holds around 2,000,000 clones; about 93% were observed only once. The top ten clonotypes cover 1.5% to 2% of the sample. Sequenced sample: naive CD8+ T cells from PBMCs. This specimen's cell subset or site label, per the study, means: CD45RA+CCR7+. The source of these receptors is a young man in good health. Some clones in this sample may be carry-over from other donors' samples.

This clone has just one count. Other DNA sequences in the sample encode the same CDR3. Here the CDR3 DNA reads TGCGCCAGCAGCTTAGGACAGGGCTACAATGAGCAGTTCTTC. It translates to CASSLGQGYNEQFF. The rearrangement uses TRBV5-1 and TRBJ2-1, with 8 bases that match TRBD1. In germline, CDR1 is SGHRS, CDR2 YFSETQ. Trimming took 2 bases from V and 3 from J; bases not matched to a gene: 1. The CDR3 contains 14 residues.

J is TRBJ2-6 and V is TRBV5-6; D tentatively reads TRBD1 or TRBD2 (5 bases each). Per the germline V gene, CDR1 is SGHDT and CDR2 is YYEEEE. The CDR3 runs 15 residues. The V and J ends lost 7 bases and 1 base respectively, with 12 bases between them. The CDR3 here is CASRLGESGANVLTF. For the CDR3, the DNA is TGTGCCAGCCGCCTGGGGGAATCTGGGGCCAACGTCCTGACTTTC.

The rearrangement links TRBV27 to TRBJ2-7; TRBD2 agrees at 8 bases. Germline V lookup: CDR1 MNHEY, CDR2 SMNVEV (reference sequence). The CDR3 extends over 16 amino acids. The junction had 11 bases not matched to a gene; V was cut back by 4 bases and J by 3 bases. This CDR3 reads CASSSRAKREIYEQYF. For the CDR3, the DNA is TGTGCCAGCAGTTCAAGGGCTAAGCGGGAGATCTACGAGCAGTACTTC.

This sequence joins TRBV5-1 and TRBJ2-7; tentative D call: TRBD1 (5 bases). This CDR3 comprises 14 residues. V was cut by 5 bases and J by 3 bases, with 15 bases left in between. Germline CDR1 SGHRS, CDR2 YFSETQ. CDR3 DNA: TGCGCCAGCAGACTTATGGGCACAGGCTACGAGCAGTACTTC. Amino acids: CASRLMGTGYEQYF.

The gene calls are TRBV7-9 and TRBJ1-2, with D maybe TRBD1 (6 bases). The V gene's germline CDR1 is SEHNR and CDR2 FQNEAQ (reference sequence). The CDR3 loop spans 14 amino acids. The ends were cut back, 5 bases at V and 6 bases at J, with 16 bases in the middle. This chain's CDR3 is CASSAAGGRDGYTF. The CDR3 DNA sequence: TGTGCCAGCAGCGCCGCTGGGGGGCGGGATGGCTACACCTTC.

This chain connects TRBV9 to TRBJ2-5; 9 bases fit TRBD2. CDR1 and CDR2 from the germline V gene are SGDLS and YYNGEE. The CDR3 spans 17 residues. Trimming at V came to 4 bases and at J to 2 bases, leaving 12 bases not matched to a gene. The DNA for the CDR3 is TGTGCCAGCAGCTCGGACGGGGCGGGAGGGCAACAAGAGACCCAGTACTTC. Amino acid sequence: CASSSDGAGGQQETQYF.

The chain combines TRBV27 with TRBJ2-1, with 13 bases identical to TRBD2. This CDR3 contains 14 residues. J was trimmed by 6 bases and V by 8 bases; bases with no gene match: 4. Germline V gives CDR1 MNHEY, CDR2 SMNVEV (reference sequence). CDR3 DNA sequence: TGTGCCAGCCGACTAGCGGGAGGTGGCAATGAGCAGTTCTTC. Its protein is CASRLAGGGNEQFF.

This chain's CDR3 is CATRERPQETQYF. The CDR3 DNA sequence: TGTGCCACCCGGGAGCGGCCCCAAGAGACCCAGTACTTC. The rearrangement uses TRBV28 and TRBJ2-5; D perhaps matches TRBD2 (6 bases). V lost 10 bases to trimming and J lost 1 base, with 13 bases between them. CDR3 length: 13 amino acids. CDR1 is MDHEN, CDR2 SYDVKM, per germline.

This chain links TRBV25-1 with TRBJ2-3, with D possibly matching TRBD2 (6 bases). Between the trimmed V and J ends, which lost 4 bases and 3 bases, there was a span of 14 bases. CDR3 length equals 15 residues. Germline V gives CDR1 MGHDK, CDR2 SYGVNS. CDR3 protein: CASSGPGGGTDTQYF. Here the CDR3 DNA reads TGTGCCAGCAGTGGCCCGGGTGGAGGGACAGATACGCAGTATTTT.

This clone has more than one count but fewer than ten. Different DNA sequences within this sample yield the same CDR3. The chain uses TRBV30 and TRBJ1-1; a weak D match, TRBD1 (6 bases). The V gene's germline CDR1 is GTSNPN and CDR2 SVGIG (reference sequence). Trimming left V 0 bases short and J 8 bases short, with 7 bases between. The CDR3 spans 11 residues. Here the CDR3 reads CAWSVRGEAFF. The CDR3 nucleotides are TGTGCCTGGAGTGTAAGGGGGGAAGCTTTCTTT.

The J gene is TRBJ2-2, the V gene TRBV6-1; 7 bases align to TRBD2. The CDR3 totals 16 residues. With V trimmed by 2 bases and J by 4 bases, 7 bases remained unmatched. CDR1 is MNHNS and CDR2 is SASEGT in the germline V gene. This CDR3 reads CASSEYLREFTGELFF. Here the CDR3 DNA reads TGTGCCAGCAGTGAATATCTGCGGGAGTTCACCGGGGAGCTGTTTTTT.

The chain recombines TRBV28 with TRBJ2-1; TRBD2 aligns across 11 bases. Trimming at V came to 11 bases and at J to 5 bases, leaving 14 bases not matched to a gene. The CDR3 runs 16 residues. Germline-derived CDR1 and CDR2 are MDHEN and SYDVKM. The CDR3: CAAYGTLLAGDNEQFF. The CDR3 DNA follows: TGTGCCGCTTACGGGACACTACTAGCGGGGGACAATGAGCAGTTCTTC.

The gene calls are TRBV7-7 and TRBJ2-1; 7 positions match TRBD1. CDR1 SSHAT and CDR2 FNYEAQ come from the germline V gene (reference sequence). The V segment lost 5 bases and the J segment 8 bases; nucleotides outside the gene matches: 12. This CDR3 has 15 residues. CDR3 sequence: CASSPTGAPSDEQFF. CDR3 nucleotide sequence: TGTGCCAGCAGCCCCACAGGGGCACCCTCGGATGAGCAGTTCTTC.

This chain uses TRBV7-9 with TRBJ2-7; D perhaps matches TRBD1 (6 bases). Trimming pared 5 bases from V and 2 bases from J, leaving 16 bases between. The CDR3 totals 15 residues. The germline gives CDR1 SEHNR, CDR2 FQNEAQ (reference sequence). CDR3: CASSPTGNSPYEQYF. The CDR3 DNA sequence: TGTGCCAGCAGCCCGACAGGAAATTCCCCCTACGAGCAGTACTTC.

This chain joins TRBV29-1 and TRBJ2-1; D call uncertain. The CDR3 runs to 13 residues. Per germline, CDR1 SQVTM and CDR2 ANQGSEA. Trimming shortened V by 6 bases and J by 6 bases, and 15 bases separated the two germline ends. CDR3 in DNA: TGCAGCGTGGTGGACGTTAATAGCAATGAGCAGTTCTTC. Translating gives CSVVDVNSNEQFF.

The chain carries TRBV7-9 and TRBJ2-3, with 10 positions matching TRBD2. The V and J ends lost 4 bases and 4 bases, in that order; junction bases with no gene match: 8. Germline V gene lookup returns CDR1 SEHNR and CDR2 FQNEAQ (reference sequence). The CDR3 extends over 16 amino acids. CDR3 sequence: CASSSQREGLSDTQYF. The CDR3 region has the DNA TGTGCCAGCAGCTCTCAGCGGGAGGGCCTGTCAGATACGCAGTATTTT.

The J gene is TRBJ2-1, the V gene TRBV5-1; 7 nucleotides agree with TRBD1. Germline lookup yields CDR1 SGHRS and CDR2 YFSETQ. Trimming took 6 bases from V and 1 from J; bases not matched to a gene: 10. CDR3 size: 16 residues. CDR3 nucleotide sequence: TGCGCCAGCATCCCAACCACAGGGGATTCCTACAATGAGCAGTTCTTC. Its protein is CASIPTTGDSYNEQFF.

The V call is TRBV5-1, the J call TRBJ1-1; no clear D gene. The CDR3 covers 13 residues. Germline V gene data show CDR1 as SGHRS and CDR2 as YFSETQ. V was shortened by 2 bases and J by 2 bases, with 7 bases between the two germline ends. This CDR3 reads CASSFWQNTEAFF. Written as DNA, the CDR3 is TGCGCCAGCAGCTTTTGGCAAAACACTGAAGCTTTCTTT.

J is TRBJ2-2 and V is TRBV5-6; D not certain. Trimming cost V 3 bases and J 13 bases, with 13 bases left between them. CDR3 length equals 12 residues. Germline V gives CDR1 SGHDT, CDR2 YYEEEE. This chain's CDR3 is CASSSNRARLFF. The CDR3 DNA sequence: TGTGCCAGCAGCTCCAACCGGGCAAGGCTGTTTTTT.

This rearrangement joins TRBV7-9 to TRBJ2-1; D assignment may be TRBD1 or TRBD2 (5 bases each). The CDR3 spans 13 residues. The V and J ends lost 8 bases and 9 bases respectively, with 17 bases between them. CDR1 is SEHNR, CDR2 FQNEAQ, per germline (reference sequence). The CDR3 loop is CASRDGGDREQFF. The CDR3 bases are TGTGCCAGCCGGGACGGCGGAGATCGTGAGCAGTTCTTC.

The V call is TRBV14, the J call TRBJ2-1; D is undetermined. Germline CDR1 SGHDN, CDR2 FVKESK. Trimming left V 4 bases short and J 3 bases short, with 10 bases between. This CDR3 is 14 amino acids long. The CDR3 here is CASSPKVGYNEQFF. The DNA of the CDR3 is TGTGCCAGCAGCCCCAAGGTCGGCTACAATGAGCAGTTCTTC.

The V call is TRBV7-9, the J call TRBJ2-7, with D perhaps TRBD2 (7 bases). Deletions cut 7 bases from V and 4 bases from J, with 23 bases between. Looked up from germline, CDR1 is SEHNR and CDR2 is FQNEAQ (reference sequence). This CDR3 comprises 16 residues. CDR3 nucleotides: TGTGCCAGCAACAGCGTGTCAGGGGAGGGGAGGTACGAGCAGTACTTC. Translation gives CASNSVSGEGRYEQYF.

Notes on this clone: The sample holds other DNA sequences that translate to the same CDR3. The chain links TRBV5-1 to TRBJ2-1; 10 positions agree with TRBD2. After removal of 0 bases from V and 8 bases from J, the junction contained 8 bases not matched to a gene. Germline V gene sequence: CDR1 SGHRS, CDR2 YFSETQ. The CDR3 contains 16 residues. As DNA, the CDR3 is TGCGCCAGCAGCTTGGCCAGGCTAGCGGGAGTCCATGAGCAGTTCTTC. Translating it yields CASSLARLAGVHEQFF.

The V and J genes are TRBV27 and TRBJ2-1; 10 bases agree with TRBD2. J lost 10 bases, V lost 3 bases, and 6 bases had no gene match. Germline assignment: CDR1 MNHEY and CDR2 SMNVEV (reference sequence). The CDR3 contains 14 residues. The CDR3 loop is CASSFEVSGREQFF. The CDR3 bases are TGTGCCAGCAGTTTTGAGGTTAGCGGGAGGGAGCAGTTCTTC.

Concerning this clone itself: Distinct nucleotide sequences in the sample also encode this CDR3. DNA of the CDR3: TGTGCCAGCAGCCTGGGACAGTTCTATGGCTACACCTTC. Encoded protein: CASSLGQFYGYTF. This rearrangement joins TRBV11-2 to TRBJ1-2; 7 nucleotides agree with TRBD1. Trimming at V came to 5 bases and at J to 4 bases, leaving 4 bases not matched to a gene. The CDR3 totals 13 residues. The germline CDR1 and CDR2 sequences are SGHAT and FQNNGV.

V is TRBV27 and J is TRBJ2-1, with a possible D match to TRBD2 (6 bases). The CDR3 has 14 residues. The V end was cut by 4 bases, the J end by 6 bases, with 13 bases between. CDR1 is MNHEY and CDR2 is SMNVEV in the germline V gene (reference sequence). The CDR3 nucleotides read TGTGCCAGCAGTTGGGGGGTTGGAGGCAATGAGCAGTTCTTC. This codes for CASSWGVGGNEQFF.

CDR3 sequence reads: CASSLAAGLSNEQYF. CDR3 coding DNA: TGTGCCAGCAGCTTAGCGGCAGGTCTAAGCAACGAGCAGTACTTC. The rearrangement links TRBV11-2 to TRBJ2-7; no clear D gene. Germline values: CDR1 SGHAT, CDR2 FQNNGV. V lost 1 base to trimming and J lost 5 bases, with 15 bases between them. CDR3 length: 15 residues.